The entry that follows covers one T cell receptor (beta chain) sequence. The antigen remains undetermined. The entry originates in a study of T cell responses to AZD1222 COVID-19 vaccine. Study observations and caveats: The study found vaccine-associated CD4 TCRs spanning spike, dominant at 160-218 and 743-854.

The table came from immunoSEQ multiplex PCR; TCRdb's copy has only in-frame clones and leaves some out. This sample has some 90,000 clones, with approximately 91% found just once. The TCR originated in an adult in good health. The material was peripheral blood, obtained on day 0 of AZD1222 vaccination.

Written as DNA, the CDR3 is TGTGCCTGGAGTGTACCAAGCGGACTAGTCGGCACAGATACGCAGTATTTT. Amino acids: CAWSVPSGLVGTDTQYF. The rearrangement links TRBV30 to TRBJ2-3; 7 nucleotides line up with TRBD2. This CDR3 is built from 17 residues. With 0 bases clipped from V and 1 base from J, the junction kept 10 bases outside the gene matches. CDR1 is GTSNPN, CDR2 SVGIG, per germline (reference sequence). Full variable domain (outside the CDR3, taken from reference TRBV30 and TRBJ2-3): SQTIHQWPATLVQPVGSPLSLECTVEGTSNPNLYWYRQAAGRGLQLLFYSVGIGQISSEVPQNLSASRPQDRQFILSSKKLLLSDSGFYLCAWSVPSGLVGTDTQYFGPGTRLTVL.